A selection of T cell receptor beta chains follows, all from one sample in a study of cytomegalovirus exposure and HLA in healthy donors. TCRdb's copy holds only in-frame clones and misses some; the assay was immunoSEQ multiplex PCR. This sample lists tens of thousands of clones; its ten largest clones have approximately 2.9%. Sequenced input: PBMCs. These TCRs come from a man aged 40-55 years in good health and CMV-seronegative. Both conserved end residues are trimmed from each CDR3. Fields, in order: J gene, V gene, CDR3 protein.

TRBJ1-4	TRBV5-1	ASSEGATNEKLF
TRBJ1-6	TRBV5-4	ASSSPTAGGNSPLH
TRBJ1-6	TRBV28	ASRNGEGGRDNSPLH
TRBJ2-7	TRBV7-2	ASSSSGLPEQY
TRBJ1-5	TRBV28	ASSSYNRDPNQPQH
TRBJ1-3	TRBV19	ASSSGQAGNTIY
TRBJ1-6	TRBV4-2	ASSQNRENSPLH
TRBJ2-5	TRBV5-1	ASSPQGTGGDLFAVETQY
TRBJ2-7	TRBV7-2	ASSFSGGLYEQY
TRBJ2-5	TRBV2	ASSGTGVPQETQY
TRBJ1-1	TRBV5-1	ASSSASRGGTEAF
TRBJ1-2	TRBV28	ASSSPDRGTFGYT
TRBJ2-5	TRBV9	ASSSGATLEQY
TRBJ2-7	TRBV5-1	ASRTDRAGEQY
TRBJ2-7	TRBV7-2	ASSWTSGGSSYEQY
TRBJ2-2	TRBV13	ASSFTSNTGELF
TRBJ1-6	TRBV5-6	ASSISGTGASPLH
TRBJ1-1	TRBV30	AWRGDKNTEAF
TRBJ1-2	TRBV14	ASSPGIHGYT
TRBJ1-5	TRBV18	ASSPDRGDQPQH
TRBJ2-1	TRBV2	ASKAAGGSYNEQF
TRBJ1-3	TRBV25-1	ASSEGIRGTIY
TRBJ1-5	TRBV19	ASFAGTASNQPQH
TRBJ2-7	TRBV30	AWTSGGTIYEQY
TRBJ2-7	TRBV7-6	ASSLQRAADEQY
TRBJ2-7	TRBV30	AWSGPGHQSYEQY
TRBJ2-2	TRBV29-1	SVGQTNTGELF
TRBJ2-2	TRBV7-2	ASTPFPRTGELF
TRBJ2-7	TRBV11-1	ASSAYLEY
TRBJ1-5	TRBV2	ASSQGIGQPQH
TRBJ2-2	TRBV6-1	ASSVLGLASGELF
TRBJ1-2	TRBV2	ASSESVGQGYYGYT
TRBJ2-7	TRBV9	ASSGGDSYEQY
TRBJ2-5	TRBV11-2	ASRGAGETQY
TRBJ2-1	TRBV7-3	ASSSRPGQGNEQF
TRBJ1-6	TRBV7-9	ASSSERGMHSPLH
TRBJ1-5	TRBV30	AWSTDRFNQPQH
TRBJ2-3	TRBV7-9	ASSPRTSGETDTQY
TRBJ2-6	TRBV19	ASVPGQRRVSGANVLT
TRBJ2-7	TRBV7-9	ASSLAGQPWSEQY
TRBJ2-7	TRBV11-2	ASSPDPGIPYEQY
TRBJ2-2	TRBV5-1	ASSRTSGGVGPGELF
TRBJ2-3	TRBV6-1	ASSRGGLGDTQY
TRBJ2-1	TRBV27	ASSFGRYEQF